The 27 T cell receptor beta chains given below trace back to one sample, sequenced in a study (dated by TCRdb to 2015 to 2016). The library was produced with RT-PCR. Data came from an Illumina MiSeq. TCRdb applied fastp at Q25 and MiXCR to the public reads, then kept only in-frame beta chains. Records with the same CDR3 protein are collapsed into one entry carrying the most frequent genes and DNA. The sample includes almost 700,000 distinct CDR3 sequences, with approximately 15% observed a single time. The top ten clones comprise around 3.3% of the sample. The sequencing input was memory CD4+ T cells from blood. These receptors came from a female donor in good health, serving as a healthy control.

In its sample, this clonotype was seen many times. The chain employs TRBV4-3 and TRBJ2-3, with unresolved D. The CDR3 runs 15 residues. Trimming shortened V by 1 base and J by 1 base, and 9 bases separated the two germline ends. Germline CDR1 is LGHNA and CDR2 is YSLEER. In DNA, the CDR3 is TGCGCCAGCAGCCAAGCGGTCCATGGCACAGATACGCAGTATTTT. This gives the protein CASSQAVHGTDTQYF.

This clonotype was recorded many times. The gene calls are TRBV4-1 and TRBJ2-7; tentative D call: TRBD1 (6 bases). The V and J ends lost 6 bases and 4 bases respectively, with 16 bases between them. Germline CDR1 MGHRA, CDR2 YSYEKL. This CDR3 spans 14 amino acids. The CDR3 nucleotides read TGCGCCAGCAGTAAAGCGGCAGGGGAGTACGAGCAGTACTTC. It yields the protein CASSKAAGEYEQYF.

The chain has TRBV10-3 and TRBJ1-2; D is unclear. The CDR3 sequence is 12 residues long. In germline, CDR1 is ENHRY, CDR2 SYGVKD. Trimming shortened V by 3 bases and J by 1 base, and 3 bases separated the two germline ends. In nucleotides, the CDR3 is TGTGCCATCAGTGATTTTAACTATGGCTACACCTTC. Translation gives CAISDFNYGYTF.

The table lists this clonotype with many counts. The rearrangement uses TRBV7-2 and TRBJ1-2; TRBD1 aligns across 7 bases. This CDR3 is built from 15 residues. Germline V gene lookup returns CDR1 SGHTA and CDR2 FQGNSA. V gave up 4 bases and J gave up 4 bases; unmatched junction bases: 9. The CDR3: CASSYGTAKFYGYTF. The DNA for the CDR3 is TGTGCCAGCAGCTATGGGACAGCTAAATTCTATGGCTACACCTTC.

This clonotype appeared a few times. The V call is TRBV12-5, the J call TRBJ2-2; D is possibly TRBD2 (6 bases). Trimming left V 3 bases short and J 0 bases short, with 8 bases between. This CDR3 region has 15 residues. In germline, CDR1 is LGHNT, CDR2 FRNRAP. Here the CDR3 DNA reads TGTGCTAGTGGTTTAGGAGGGTCGAACACCGGGGAGCTGTTTTTT. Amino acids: CASGLGGSNTGELFF.

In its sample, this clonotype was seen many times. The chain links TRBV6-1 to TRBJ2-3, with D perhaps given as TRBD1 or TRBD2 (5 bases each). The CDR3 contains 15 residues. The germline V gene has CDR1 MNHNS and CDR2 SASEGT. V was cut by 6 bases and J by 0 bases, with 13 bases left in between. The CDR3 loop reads CASSLRDGSTDTQYF. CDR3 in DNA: TGTGCCAGCAGCCTCCGGGACGGAAGCACAGATACGCAGTATTTT.

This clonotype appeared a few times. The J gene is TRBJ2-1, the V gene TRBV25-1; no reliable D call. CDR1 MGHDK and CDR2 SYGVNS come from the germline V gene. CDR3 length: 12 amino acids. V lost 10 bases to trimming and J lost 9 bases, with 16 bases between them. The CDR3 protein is CATSNPLGEQFF. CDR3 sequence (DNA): TGTGCCACCTCGAACCCCTTGGGTGAGCAGTTCTTC.

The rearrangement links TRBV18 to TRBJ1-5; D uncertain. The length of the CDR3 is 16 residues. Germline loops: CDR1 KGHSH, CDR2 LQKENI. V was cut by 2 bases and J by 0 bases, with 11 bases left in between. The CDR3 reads CASSPVTLSSNQPQHF. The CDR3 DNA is TGTGCCAGCTCACCAGTGACACTAAGTAGCAATCAGCCCCAGCATTTT.

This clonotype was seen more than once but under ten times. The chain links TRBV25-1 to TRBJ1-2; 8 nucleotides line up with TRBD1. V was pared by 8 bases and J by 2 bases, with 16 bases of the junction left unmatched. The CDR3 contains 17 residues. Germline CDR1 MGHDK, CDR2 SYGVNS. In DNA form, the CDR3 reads TGTGCCAGCTTCCGGGACAGGAGCTTCATTTCGAACTATGGCTACACCTTC. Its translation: CASFRDRSFISNYGYTF.

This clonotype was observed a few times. The CDR3 loop is CASSRETGGYNSPLHF. In DNA, the CDR3 is TGTGCCAGTTCCCGGGAGACAGGGGGCTATAATTCACCCCTCCACTTT. This rearrangement joins TRBV6-5 to TRBJ1-6; 9 bases align to TRBD1. The V gene's germline CDR1 is MNHEY and CDR2 SVGAGI. The V gene end was trimmed by 9 bases and the J gene end by 3 bases; junction bases not matched to a gene: 9. The CDR3 consists of 16 residues.

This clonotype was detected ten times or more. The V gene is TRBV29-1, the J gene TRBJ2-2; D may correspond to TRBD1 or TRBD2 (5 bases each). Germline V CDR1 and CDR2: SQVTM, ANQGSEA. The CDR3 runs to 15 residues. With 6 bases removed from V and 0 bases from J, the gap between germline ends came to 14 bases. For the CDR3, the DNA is TGCAGCGTCACCGCCGGGACCCCGAACACCGGGGAGCTGTTTTTT. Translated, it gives CSVTAGTPNTGELFF.

CDR3 in amino acids: CASSARRLGQGRGYTF. As DNA, the CDR3 is TGTGCCAGCAGCGCCCGGAGACTAGGACAGGGGCGAGGCTACACCTTC. V usage is TRBV9 and J usage is TRBJ1-2; 9 nucleotides align to TRBD1. After removal of 3 bases from V and 8 bases from J, the junction contained 14 bases not matched to a gene. Germline V gene sequence: CDR1 SGDLS, CDR2 YYNGEE. The CDR3 covers 16 residues.

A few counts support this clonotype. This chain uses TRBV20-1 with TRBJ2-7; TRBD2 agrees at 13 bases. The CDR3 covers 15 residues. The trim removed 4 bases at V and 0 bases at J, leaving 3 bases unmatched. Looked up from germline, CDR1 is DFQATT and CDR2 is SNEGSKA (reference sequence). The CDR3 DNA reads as TGCAGTGCTATTCGGACTAGCGGGGGCTCCTACGAGCAGTACTTC. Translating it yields CSAIRTSGGSYEQYF.

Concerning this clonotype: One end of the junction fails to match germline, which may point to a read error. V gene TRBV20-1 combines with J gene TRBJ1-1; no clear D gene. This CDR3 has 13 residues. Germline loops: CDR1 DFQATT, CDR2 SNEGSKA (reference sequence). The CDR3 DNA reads TGCAGTGCTAGAGAACGGCTGGGCACTAAAGCTTTCTTT. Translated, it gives CSARERLGTKAFF.

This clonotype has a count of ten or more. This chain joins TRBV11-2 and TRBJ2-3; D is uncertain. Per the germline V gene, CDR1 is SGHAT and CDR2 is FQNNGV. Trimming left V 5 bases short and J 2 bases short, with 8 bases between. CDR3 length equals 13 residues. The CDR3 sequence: CASSPPYTDTQYF. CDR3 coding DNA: TGTGCCAGCAGCCCCCCCTACACAGATACGCAGTATTTT.

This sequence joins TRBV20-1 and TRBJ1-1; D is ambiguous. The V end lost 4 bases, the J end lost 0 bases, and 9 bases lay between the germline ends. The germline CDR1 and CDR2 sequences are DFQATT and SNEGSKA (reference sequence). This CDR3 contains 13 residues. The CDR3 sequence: CSATPDLNTEAFF. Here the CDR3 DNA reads TGCAGTGCTACGCCAGACTTGAACACTGAAGCTTTCTTT.

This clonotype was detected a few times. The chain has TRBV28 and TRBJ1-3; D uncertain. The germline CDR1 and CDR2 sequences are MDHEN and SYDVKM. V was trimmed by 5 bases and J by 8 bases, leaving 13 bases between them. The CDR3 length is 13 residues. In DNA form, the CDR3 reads TGTGCCAGCAGTCCCCAATCACACGACACCATATATTTT. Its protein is CASSPQSHDTIYF.

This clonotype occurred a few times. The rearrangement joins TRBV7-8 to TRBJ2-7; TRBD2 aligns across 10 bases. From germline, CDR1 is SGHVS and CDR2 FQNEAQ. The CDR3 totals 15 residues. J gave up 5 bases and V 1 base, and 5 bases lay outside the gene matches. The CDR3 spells CASSLGASGSHEQYF. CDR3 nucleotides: TGTGCCAGCAGCTTAGGGGCTAGCGGGAGTCACGAGCAGTACTTC.

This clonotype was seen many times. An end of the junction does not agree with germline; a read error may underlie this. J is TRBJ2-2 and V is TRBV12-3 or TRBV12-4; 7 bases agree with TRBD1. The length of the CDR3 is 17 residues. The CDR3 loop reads CASSLALGGANTGELFF. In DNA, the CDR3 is TGTGCCAGCAGCTTAGCCTTAGGGGGCGCGAACACCGGGGAGCTGTTTTTT.

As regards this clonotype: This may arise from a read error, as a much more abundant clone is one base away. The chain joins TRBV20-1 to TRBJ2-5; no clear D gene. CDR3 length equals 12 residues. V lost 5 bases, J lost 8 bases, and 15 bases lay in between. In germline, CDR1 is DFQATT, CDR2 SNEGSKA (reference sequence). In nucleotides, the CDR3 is TGCAGTGCTCATGAAGGAAGTCGAACCCAGTACTTC. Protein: CSAHEGSRTQYF.

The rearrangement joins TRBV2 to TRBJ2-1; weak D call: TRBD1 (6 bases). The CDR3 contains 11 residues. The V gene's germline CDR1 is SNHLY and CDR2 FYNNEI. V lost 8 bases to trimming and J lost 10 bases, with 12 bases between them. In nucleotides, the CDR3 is TGTGCCAGCCTCAGGGGCAACGAGCAGTTCTTC. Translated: CASLRGNEQFF.

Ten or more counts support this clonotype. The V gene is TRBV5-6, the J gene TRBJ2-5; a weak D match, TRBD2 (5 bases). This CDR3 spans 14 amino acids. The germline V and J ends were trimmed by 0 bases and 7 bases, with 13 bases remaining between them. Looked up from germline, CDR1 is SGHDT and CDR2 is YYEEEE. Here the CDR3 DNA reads TGTGCCAGCAGCTTGGTGTCTGTCCGGGGGACCCAGTACTTC. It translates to CASSLVSVRGTQYF. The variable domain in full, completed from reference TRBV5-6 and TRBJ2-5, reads DAGVTQSPTHLIKTRGQQVTLRCSPKSGHDTVSWYQQALGQGPQFIFQYYEEEERQRGNFPDRFSGHQFPNYSSELNVNALLLGDSALYLCASSLVSVRGTQYFGPGTRLLVL.

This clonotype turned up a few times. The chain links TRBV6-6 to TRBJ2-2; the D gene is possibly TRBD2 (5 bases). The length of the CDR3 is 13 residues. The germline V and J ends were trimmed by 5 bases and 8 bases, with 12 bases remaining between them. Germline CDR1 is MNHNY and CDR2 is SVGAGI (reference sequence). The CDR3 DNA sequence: TGTGCCAGCAGTGAGGGCCCCTCAGGGGAGCTGTTTTTT. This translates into CASSEGPSGELFF.

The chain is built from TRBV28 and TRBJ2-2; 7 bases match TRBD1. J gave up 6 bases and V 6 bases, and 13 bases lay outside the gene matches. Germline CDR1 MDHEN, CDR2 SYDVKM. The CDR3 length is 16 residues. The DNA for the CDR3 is TGTGCCAGCAGCCGGCCCGGGACAGTAGGATCCGGGGAGCTGTTTTTT. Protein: CASSRPGTVGSGELFF.

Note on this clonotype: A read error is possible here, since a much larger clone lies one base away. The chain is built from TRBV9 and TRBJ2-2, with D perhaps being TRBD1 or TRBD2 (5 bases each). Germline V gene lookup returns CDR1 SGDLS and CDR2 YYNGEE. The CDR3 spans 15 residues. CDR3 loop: CSSSQGRPGTGELFF. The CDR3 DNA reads TGTTCCAGCAGCCAGGGACGCCCGGGCACCGGGGAGCTGTTTTTT. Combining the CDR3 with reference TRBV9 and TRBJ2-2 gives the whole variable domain DSGVTQTPKHLITATGQRVTLRCSPRSGDLSVYWYQQSLDQGLQFLIQYYNGEERAKGNILERFSAQQFPDLHSELNLSSLELGDSALYFCSSSQGRPGTGELFFGEGSRLTVL.

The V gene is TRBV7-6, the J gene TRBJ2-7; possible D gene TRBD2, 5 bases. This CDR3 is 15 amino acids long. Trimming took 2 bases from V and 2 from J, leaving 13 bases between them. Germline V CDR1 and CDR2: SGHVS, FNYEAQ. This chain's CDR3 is CASSLSGGLTYEQYF. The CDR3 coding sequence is TGTGCCAGCAGCTTATCCGGCGGACTTACCTACGAGCAGTACTTC.

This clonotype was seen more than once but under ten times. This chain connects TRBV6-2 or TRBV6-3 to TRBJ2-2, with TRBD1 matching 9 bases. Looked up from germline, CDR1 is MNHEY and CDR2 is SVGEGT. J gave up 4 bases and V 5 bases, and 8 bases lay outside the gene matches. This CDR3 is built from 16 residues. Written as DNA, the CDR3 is TGTGCCAGCAGTACCGGGACAGGGAGCGCCACCGGGGAGCTGTTTTTT. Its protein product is CASSTGTGSATGELFF.